This is a list of T cell receptor beta chains from one sample in a study of T-cell reconstitution after alpha-beta-depleted transplantation in children. Via MiXCR, TCRdb re-called the PCR reads, giving one row per CDR3 protein. The data hold about 610,000 distinct CDR3 sequences, with roughly a tenth observed a single time. The sample here was PBMCs from the stem cell graft donor, taken from the stem cell graft. The receptors stem from a human donor who donated a stem cell graft to a child with acute myeloid leukemia. CDR3s include the opening cysteine and the closing phenylalanine or tryptophan. The D gene is left open where the match is weak. Expanded clones are given a class, and other clones once, few, many or no size at all.

>TRBJ2-3|.|.|TRBV4-3
TGCGCCAGCAGCCCATATCTCTCTAGCGACTCTAGCACAGATACGCAGTATTTT
CASSPYLSSDSSTDTQYF
>TRBJ2-7|.|many|TRBV28
TGTGCCAGCAGTGTCCCCTACGAGCAGTACTTC
CASSVPYEQYF
>TRBJ2-1|.|many|TRBV7-8
TGTGCCAGCAGCCCCCCCAAACCAGGGCAGTTCTTC
CASSPPKPGQFF
>TRBJ2-1|.|.|TRBV5-1
TGCGCCAGCAGCGTAGGAGTCCTAGGTAATGAGCAGTTCTTC
CASSVGVLGNEQFF
>TRBJ2-7|TRBD2|.|TRBV15
TGTGCCACCAGCAGAGATCCAGCGGGAGGCCCTTCCACCGAGCAGTACTTC
CATSRDPAGGPSTEQYF
>TRBJ2-6|.|few|TRBV5-1
TGCGCCAGCAGCTTGGCCGGAGTCTCTGGGGCCAACGTCCTGACTTTC
CASSLAGVSGANVLTF
>TRBJ2-5|TRBD2|many|TRBV6-5
TGTGCCAGCAGATCACTAGCGGGAGTTGGGGAGACCCAGTACTTC
CASRSLAGVGETQYF
>TRBJ2-1|.|many|TRBV21-1
TGTGCCAGCAGCAAAGTACTAGAAGGGATCAATGAGCAGTTCTTC
CASSKVLEGINEQFF
>TRBJ2-1|TRBD1|many|TRBV28
TGTGCCAGCAGCTTGGGACAGGGGGCCTCAAATGAGCAGTTCTTC
CASSLGQGASNEQFF
>TRBJ1-1|.|many|TRBV7-3
TGTGCCAGCAGGACTACAGGGAACACTGAAGCTTTCTTT
CASRTTGNTEAFF
>TRBJ2-3|.|.|TRBV7-9
TGTGCCAGCAGCTTAGGGACCGGGACCTGGGCTACAGATACGCAGTATTTT
CASSLGTGTWATDTQYF
>TRBJ2-7|.|.|TRBV3-1
TGTGCCAGCAGCCAAGTTGACGGCGAGCAGTACTTC
CASSQVDGEQYF
>TRBJ2-3|.|.|TRBV12-3/TRBV12-4
TGTGCCAGCATGTACACAGATACGCAGTATTTT
CASMYTDTQYF
>TRBJ1-2|.|few|TRBV7-2
TGTGCCAGCAGCTTAGAAGGGAGCGGGGGCTACACCTTC
CASSLEGSGGYTF
>TRBJ2-3|.|many|TRBV29-1
TGCAGCGTTGCCCATACAGATACGCAGTATTTT
CSVAHTDTQYF
>TRBJ1-1|TRBD1|few|TRBV4-1
TGCGCCAGCAGCTTCAGGACAGGGGAGATGAACACTGAAGCTTTCTTT
CASSFRTGEMNTEAFF
>TRBJ2-5|.|.|TRBV7-2
TGTGCCAGCAGCTTAGCAGAAACAGAGACCCAGTACTTC
CASSLAETETQYF
>TRBJ2-1|.|many|TRBV29-1
TGCAGCGTTGAAGGAAGGGTTAAGAGGGATAATGAGCAGTTCTTC
CSVEGRVKRDNEQFF
>TRBJ2-1|.|.|TRBV4-2
TGTGCCAGCAGCCAAGCGGTGGGGGAGCAGTTCTTC
CASSQAVGEQFF
>TRBJ2-3|.|few|TRBV6-1
TGTGCCAGCAGTGAAGAGCGCACAGATACGCAGTATTTT
CASSEERTDTQYF
>TRBJ2-1|.|few|TRBV20-1
TGCAGTGCCCAAGAAAGGCTTGGAACCTACAATGAGCAGTTCTTC
CSAQERLGTYNEQFF
>TRBJ2-7|.|many|TRBV7-9
TGTGCCAGCAGCACGGACATCTCCACCTACGAGCAGTACTTC
CASSTDISTYEQYF
>TRBJ2-1|.|.|TRBV24-1
TGTGCCACCAGTGACCAATTAGGCGCAAAGCAGTTCTTC
CATSDQLGAKQFF
>TRBJ1-2|TRBD1|.|TRBV20-1
TGCAGTGCTACCCTGGGACAGGGAGAGGGCTACACCTTC
CSATLGQGEGYTF
>TRBJ2-5|.|.|TRBV24-1
TGTGCCACCAGTGTGAGAACAGAAGAGACCCAGTACTTC
CATSVRTEETQYF
>TRBJ2-1|TRBD2|.|TRBV4-1
TGCGCCAGCAGACGACTAGCGGGAGCGGGTGAGCAGTTCTTC
CASRRLAGAGEQFF
>TRBJ2-7|TRBD2|.|TRBV12-3/TRBV12-4
TGTGCCAGCAGTTTAAGGGCTAGCGGGAGTCCCGAGCAGTACTTC
CASSLRASGSPEQYF